This TCR beta chain originates from a study of CD8 T cells in ankylosing spondylitis. Whole-study findings and limits: It appeared that ankylosing spondylitis blood was characterized by a TCR beta motif of several highly homologous variants. Disease-linked clones displayed a CD8+ phenotype and appeared relatively rarely in peripheral blood. Significantly higher representation of disease-linked clones was reported for matched ankylosing spondylitis synovial fluid.

By quantitative 5'-RACE with molecular barcodes, the TCR beta libraries were made. TCRdb called the 5' RACE reads again in MiXCR, with one record for every CDR3 protein. Of 450,000 to 550,000 distinct CDR3 sequences listed, roughly 5% are singletons. This clonotype appeared many times. Its antigen is not known. This receptor was obtained from a male donor with ankylosing spondylitis. Sequencing was performed on blood, either unsorted or a sorted T cell fraction (not recorded which).

In DNA form, the CDR3 reads TGTGCCACCAGCAGGGAAATGGACAGGTCTTACGAGCAGTACTTC. This encodes CATSREMDRSYEQYF. V is TRBV15 and J is TRBJ2-7; 7 bases match TRBD1. CDR3 length: 15 residues. V lost 3 bases and J lost 4; bases outside the gene matches: 9. Germline V gives CDR1 LNHNV, CDR2 YYDKDF (reference sequence). The variable domain in full, completed from reference TRBV15 and TRBJ2-7, reads DAMVIQNPRYQVTQFGKPVTLSCSQTLNHNVMYWYQQKSSQAPKLLFHYYDKDFNNEADTPDNFQSRRPNTSFCFLDIRSPGLGDTAMYLCATSREMDRSYEQYFGPGTRLTVT.